This TCR beta chain was recovered during a study of regulatory T cells in long-lasting Graves disease. According to the study, TCR beta libraries were built with iRepertoire HTBI primers and CDR3-region Arm-PCR. TCRdb re-called the multiplex PCR reads through MiXCR, storing one row per CDR3 protein. In the table there are under 250,000 distinct CDR3 sequences, 20% to 25% of which are singletons. Trimming took off 7 bases at V and 4 bases at J, with 13 bases between the two ends. Germline V gene lookup returns CDR1 MNHNS and CDR2 SASEGT. The CDR3 is made up of 13 amino acids. The time point: newly diagnosed GD, antithyroid drugs for less than 3 months. TCR sequences were obtained from RNA taken from PBMCs. This clonotype was detected many times.

J is TRBJ1-1 and V is TRBV6-1; weak D call: TRBD1 (6 bases). The source was peripheral blood mononuclear cells (PBMCs), collected at new diagnosis, from a patient treated with antithyroid drugs. The source of this sequence is a female donor with Graves disease. The CDR3 coding sequence is TGTGCCAGCACTTGGACAGCCCTCACTGAAGCTTTCTTT. The encoded protein is CASTWTALTEAFF.